These T cell receptor beta chains were read from a single sample in a study of cytomegalovirus exposure and HLA in healthy donors. Clones were sequenced by immunoSEQ multiplex PCR, and TCRdb holds only the in-frame ones, with some missing. The sample has roughly 50,000 clones; about 92% are singletons. The material sequenced was PBMCs. Receptors originate from a woman aged 18-35 years in good health and CMV-seropositive. The CDR3 runs from the conserved cysteine through the conserved F or W. Fields, in order: D gene, CDR3 length, J gene, V gene, clone size, CDR3 protein, CDR3 DNA. D genes are given only for firm matches. Clone size, where shown, is once, few, many, or a class for clones that have expanded.

>NA|13|TRBJ2-7|TRBV5-5|once
CASRGAIGGEQYF
TGTGCCAGCAGGGGCGCCATAGGGGGCGAGCAGTACTTC
>TRBD2|16|TRBJ2-1|TRBV11-3|NA
CASSLGASGGAFEQFF
TGTGCCAGCAGCTTAGGCGCTAGCGGGGGGGCCTTTGAGCAGTTCTTC
>NA|14|TRBJ2-5|TRBV5-1|NA
CASSTPGIGETQYF
TGCGCCAGCAGCACCCCGGGTATCGGGGAGACCCAGTACTTC
>TRBD2|14|TRBJ2-5|TRBV5-1|NA
CASRGGGGQKTQYF
TGCGCCAGCAGAGGCGGGGGGGGCCAAAAGACCCAGTACTTC
>TRBD1|14|TRBJ2-7|TRBV4-3|NA
CASSPGTGDYEQYF
TGCGCCAGCAGCCCGGGGACAGGGGACTACGAGCAGTACTTC
>NA|15|TRBJ2-6|TRBV6-5|once
CASSYSLSGANVLTF
TGTGCCAGCAGTTATAGCCTTTCTGGGGCCAACGTCCTGACTTTC
>NA|15|TRBJ2-7|TRBV12-2|NA
CASRETNETLYEQYF
TGTGCAAGTCGCGAAACGAACGAAACTTTATACGAGCAGTACTTC
>NA|18|TRBJ2-3|TRBV7-7|NA
CASSLQGGLYCYTDTQYF
TGTGCCAGCAGCTTGCAGGGAGGTTTATACTGCTACACAGATACGCAGTATTTT
>NA|14|TRBJ2-7|TRBV14|NA
CASSQVRGSGAQYF
TGTGCCAGCAGCCAGGTAAGGGGAAGTGGAGCGCAGTACTTC
>TRBD1|17|TRBJ1-5|TRBV19|NA
CASSIDRTGGGYQPQHF
TGTGCCAGTAGTATAGACCGGACAGGGGGGGGGTATCAGCCCCAGCATTTT
>NA|14|TRBJ2-5|TRBV11-2|NA
CASTLRGDQETQYF
TGTGCCAGCACCCTCAGGGGGGACCAAGAGACCCAGTACTTC
>TRBD1|14|TRBJ2-5|TRBV4-1|NA
CASSQAGGGETQYF
TGCGCCAGCAGCCAAGCAGGGGGCGGAGAGACCCAGTACTTC
>TRBD2|16|TRBJ2-3|TRBV7-6|NA
CASGSGGMSHGDTQYF
TGTGCCAGTGGTAGCGGGGGGATGTCCCACGGGGATACGCAGTATTTT
>TRBD1|14|TRBJ2-7|TRBV2|NA
CASRWRQGAYEQYF
TGTGCCAGCAGATGGAGACAGGGGGCCTACGAGCAGTACTTC
>NA|15|TRBJ2-1|TRBV7-8|NA
CASSLQGSPYNEQFF
TGTGCCAGCAGTTTACAGGGCTCCCCCTACAATGAGCAGTTCTTC
>TRBD2|19|TRBJ2-1|TRBV6-4|NA
CASSLYKRGGKKAYNEQFF
TGTGCCAGCAGCCTCTATAAGCGGGGGGGGAAAAAAGCCTACAATGAGCAGTTCTTC
>TRBD1|14|TRBJ1-2|TRBV7-8|NA
CASSLGHRGNGYTF
TGTGCCAGCAGCTTAGGGCACAGGGGAAATGGCTACACCTTC
>TRBD2|15|TRBJ2-1|TRBV7-6|NA
CASSGTSGGYNEQFF
TGTGCCAGCTCCGGAACTAGCGGGGGCTACAATGAGCAGTTCTTC
>NA|15|TRBJ1-1|TRBV7-8|NA
CASSLSRVMGTEAFF
TGTGCCAGCAGCTTATCGAGGGTAATGGGCACTGAAGCTTTCTTT
>TRBD1|15|TRBJ1-2|TRBV14|once
CASSRTGSRNYGYTF
TGTGCCAGCAGCCGGACAGGGTCAAGGAACTATGGCTACACCTTC
>TRBD1|16|TRBJ2-3|TRBV7-2|NA
CASSLGWDRGTDTQYF
TGTGCCAGCAGCTTAGGGTGGGACAGGGGCACAGATACGCAGTATTTT
>NA|15|TRBJ1-4|TRBV18|NA
CASSPSGLIIEKLFF
TGTGCCAGCTCACCCTCCGGACTGATTATTGAAAAACTGTTTTTT
>NA|14|TRBJ2-7|TRBV28|few
CASSLSPWENEQYF
TGTGCCAGCAGTTTATCCCCCTGGGAGAACGAGCAGTACTTC
>TRBD2|15|TRBJ2-2|TRBV7-9|NA
CASSRSGGGTGELFF
TGTGCCAGCAGCAGAAGCGGGGGAGGGACCGGGGAGCTGTTTTTT
>NA|13|TRBJ2-4|TRBV12-2|NA
CASRFSLAGGQYF
TGTGCAAGTCGCTTCAGCCTAGCGGGGGGGCAGTACTTC
>NA|15|TRBJ1-6|TRBV6-1|NA
CASSEKGEGNSPLHF
TGTGCCAGCAGTGAAAAGGGGGAGGGGAATTCACCCCTCCACTTT
>TRBD1|15|TRBJ1-3|TRBV10-1|few
CASSPAGTGENTIYF
TGCGCCAGCAGCCCGGCCGGGACAGGGGAAAACACCATATATTTT
>TRBD1|15|TRBJ2-3|TRBV30|NA
CAWSQSGTGSDTQYF
TGTGCCTGGAGTCAAAGCGGGACAGGGTCAGATACGCAGTATTTT
>NA|18|TRBJ1-1|TRBV21-1|NA
CASSNHGQGASHRGEAFF
TGTGCCAGCAGCAACCATGGACAGGGCGCAAGTCACCGGGGTGAAGCTTTCTTT
>NA|12|TRBJ2-7|TRBV5-1|NA
CASSFGYTEQYF
TGCGCCAGCAGCTTCGGGTATACCGAGCAGTACTTC
>NA|14|TRBJ1-2|TRBV2|NA
CASSERRVPYGYTF
TGTGCCAGCAGTGAAAGGAGGGTTCCATATGGCTACACCTTC
>TRBD2|16|TRBJ2-7|TRBV7-2|NA
CASSLGVSGATYEQYF
TGTGCCAGCAGCTTGGGGGTTAGCGGGGCGACCTACGAGCAGTACTTC
>TRBD1|18|TRBJ2-2|TRBV5-5|once
CASSGTGTGGADTGELFF
TGTGCCAGCAGCGGGACCGGGACAGGGGGCGCGGACACCGGGGAGCTGTTTTTT
>NA|15|TRBJ1-1|TRBV7-2|NA
CASSLSFQGKTEAFF
TGTGCCAGCAGCTTATCATTCCAGGGGAAGACTGAAGCTTTCTTT
>NA|15|TRBJ2-3|TRBV11-2|NA
CASSLVRGYTDTQYF
TGTGCCAGCAGCTTAGTGAGAGGGTACACAGATACGCAGTATTTT
>NA|11|TRBJ2-1|TRBV11-2|NA
CASSLVDEQFF
TGTGCCAGCAGCTTAGTAGATGAGCAGTTCTTC
>TRBD2|16|TRBJ2-3|TRBV7-8|NA
CASSGTTGGPTDTQYF
TGTGCCAGCAGCGGCACCACGGGGGGACCCACAGATACGCAGTATTTT
>NA|19|TRBJ2-6|TRBV5-4|once
CASSVQRLRGAGGANVLTF
TGTGCCAGCAGCGTGCAACGCCTCAGGGGAGCGGGAGGGGCCAACGTCCTGACTTTC
>NA|12|TRBJ1-4|TRBV2|NA
CASRGRNEKLLF
TGTGCCAGCAGGGGCCGAAATGAAAAACTGCTTTTT
>NA|14|TRBJ1-1|TRBV27|many
CASSFVNRDTEAFF
TGTGCCAGCAGTTTTGTAAATCGGGACACTGAAGCTTTCTTT
>NA|14|TRBJ1-3|TRBV5-1|NA
CASSEGGSGNTIYF
TGCGCCAGCAGCGAGGGAGGTTCTGGAAACACCATATATTTT
>TRBD2|19|TRBJ2-3|TRBV5-1|NA
CASSLGLAGGLEGTDTQYF
TGCGCCAGCAGCTTGGGACTAGCGGGGGGCCTCGAGGGTACAGATACGCAGTATTTT
>NA|15|TRBJ2-3|TRBV5-4|NA
CASSSQTGNTDTQYF
TGTGCCAGCAGCTCCCAGACTGGAAACACAGATACGCAGTATTTT
>TRBD1|14|TRBJ2-7|TRBV7-8|NA
CASSFRQGAGEQYF
TGTGCCAGCAGCTTTAGACAGGGGGCGGGAGAGCAGTACTTC
>TRBD1|14|TRBJ1-4|TRBV28|once
CASSYRGINEKLFF
TGTGCCAGCAGTTACAGGGGAATTAATGAAAAACTGTTTTTT
>TRBD1|15|TRBJ2-5|TRBV5-4|NA
CASFMQYGTEETQYF
TGTGCCAGCTTCATGCAGTATGGGACAGAAGAGACCCAGTACTTC
>TRBD2|16|TRBJ2-6|TRBV19|NA
CASKREGTSGANVLTF
TGTGCCAGTAAAAGGGAGGGAACCTCTGGGGCCAACGTCCTGACTTTC
>NA|14|TRBJ1-2|TRBV6-5|NA
CASSYSGGGYGYTF
TGTGCCAGCAGTTACTCGGGGGGTGGTTATGGCTACACCTTC
>NA|15|TRBJ1-4|TRBV9|once
CASSVQGTTNEKLFF
TGTGCCAGCAGCGTACAGGGGACAACTAATGAAAAACTGTTTTTT
>TRBD2|19|TRBJ2-7|TRBV4-3|NA
CASSQEAASGGPPYLEQYF
TGCGCCAGCAGCCAAGAGGCGGCTAGCGGGGGACCCCCCTACTTGGAGCAGTACTTC
>TRBD1|15|TRBJ2-7|TRBV29-1|once
CSVEDRTGGSYEQYF
TGCAGCGTTGAAGATCGGACAGGGGGATCCTACGAGCAGTACTTC
>NA|14|TRBJ1-1|TRBV6-1|NA
CASSEGVQNTEAFF
TGTGCCAGCAGTGAAGGAGTTCAGAACACTGAAGCTTTCTTT
>TRBD2|16|TRBJ2-3|TRBV7-2|NA
CASSPSGGAITDTQYF
TGTGCCAGCAGCCCCAGCGGGGGGGCTATTACAGATACGCAGTATTTT
>NA|13|TRBJ2-3|TRBV28|NA
CASRSSRSDTQYF
TGTGCCAGCAGGTCTAGCAGATCAGATACGCAGTATTTT
>NA|18|TRBJ2-1|TRBV12-5|NA
CASGFRGTLRSSYNEQFF
TGTGCTAGTGGTTTTCGGGGGACCCTAAGGAGCTCCTACAATGAGCAGTTCTTC